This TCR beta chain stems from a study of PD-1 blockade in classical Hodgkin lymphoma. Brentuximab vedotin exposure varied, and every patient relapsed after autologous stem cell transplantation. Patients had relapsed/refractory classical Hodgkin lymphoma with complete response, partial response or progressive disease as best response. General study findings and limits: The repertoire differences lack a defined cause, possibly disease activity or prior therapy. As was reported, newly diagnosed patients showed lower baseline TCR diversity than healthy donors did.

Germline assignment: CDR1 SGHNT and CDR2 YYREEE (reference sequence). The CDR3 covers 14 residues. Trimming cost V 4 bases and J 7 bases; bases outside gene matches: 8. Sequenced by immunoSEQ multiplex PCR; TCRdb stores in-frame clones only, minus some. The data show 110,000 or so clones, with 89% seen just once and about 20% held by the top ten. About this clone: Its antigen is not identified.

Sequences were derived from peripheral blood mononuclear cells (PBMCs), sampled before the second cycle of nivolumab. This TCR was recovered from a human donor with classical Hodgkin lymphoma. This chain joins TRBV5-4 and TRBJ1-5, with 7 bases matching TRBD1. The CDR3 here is CASSLGTVGQPQHF. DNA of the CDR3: TGTGCCAGCAGCCTGGGGACAGTGGGGCAGCCCCAGCATTTT.